This T cell receptor (beta chain) came from a study of siplizumab effects on memory and regulatory T cells. With regard to this clone: Antigen unknown.

Germline CDR1 is SGHVS and CDR2 is FNYEAQ. V was pared by 5 bases and J by 5 bases, with 15 bases between. This CDR3 is built from 14 residues. Regarding the study as a whole: Naive or memory phenotype assignment was not possible for roughly 75-95% of proliferating CD4+ or CD8+ clones.

Cells that made up the mixed lymphocyte reaction were cocultured at 37°C for around 6 days. Violet Dye was applied to stimulator PBMCs and CFSE to responder PBMCs before a 1:1 mix. The table came from immunoSEQ multiplex PCR; TCRdb's copy has only in-frame clones and leaves some out. This sample has about 20,000 clones, with roughly 49% found just once. This clonotype originated in a human donor in good health; the cells came from an allogeneic mixed lymphocyte reaction. V usage is TRBV7-6 and J usage is TRBJ2-5; either TRBD1 or TRBD2 may fit D (5 bases each). The sample comprised CFSE-low (dividing) CD4+ T cells sorted from an allogeneic mixed lymphocyte reaction. CDR3 loop: CASSPSIGEETQYF. For the CDR3, the DNA is TGTGCCAGCAGCCCTTCGATAGGGGAGGAGACCCAGTACTTC.